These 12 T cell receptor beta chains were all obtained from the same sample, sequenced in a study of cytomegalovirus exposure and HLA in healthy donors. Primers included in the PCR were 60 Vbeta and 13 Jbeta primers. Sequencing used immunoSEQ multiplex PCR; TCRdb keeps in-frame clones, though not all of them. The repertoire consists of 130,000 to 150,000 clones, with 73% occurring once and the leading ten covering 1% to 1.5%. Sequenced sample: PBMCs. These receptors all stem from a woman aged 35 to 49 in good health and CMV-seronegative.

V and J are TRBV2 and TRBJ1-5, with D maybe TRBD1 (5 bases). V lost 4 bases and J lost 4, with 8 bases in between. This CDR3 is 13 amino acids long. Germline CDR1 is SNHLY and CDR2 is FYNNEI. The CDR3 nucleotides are TGTGCCAGCAGTGGGGGGGAGAATCAGCCCCAGCATTTT. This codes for CASSGGENQPQHF.

This CDR3 reads CASSVEAGGHVVFADTQYF. In DNA form, the CDR3 reads TGTGCCAGCAGCGTAGAAGCGGGGGGCCACGTTGTTTTTGCAGATACGCAGTATTTT. This chain links TRBV9 with TRBJ2-3; 9 bases fit TRBD2. J was trimmed by 4 bases and V by 0 bases; bases with no gene match: 15. There are 19 residues in the CDR3. Germline-derived CDR1 and CDR2 are SGDLS and YYNGEE.

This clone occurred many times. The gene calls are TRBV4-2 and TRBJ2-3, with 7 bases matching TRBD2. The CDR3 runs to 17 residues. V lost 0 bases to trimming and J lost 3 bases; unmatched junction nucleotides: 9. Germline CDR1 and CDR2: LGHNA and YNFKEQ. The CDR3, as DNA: TGTGCCAGCAGCCAAGATGTCGGCGGGGGACCGACAGATACGCAGTATTTT. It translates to CASSQDVGGGPTDTQYF.

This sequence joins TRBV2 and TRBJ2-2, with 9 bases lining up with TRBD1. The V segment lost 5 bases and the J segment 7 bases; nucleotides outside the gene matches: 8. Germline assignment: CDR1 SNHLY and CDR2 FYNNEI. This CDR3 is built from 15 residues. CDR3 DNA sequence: TGTGCCAGCAGTACCTATACAGGGGGCCACGGGGAGCTGTTTTTT. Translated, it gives CASSTYTGGHGELFF.

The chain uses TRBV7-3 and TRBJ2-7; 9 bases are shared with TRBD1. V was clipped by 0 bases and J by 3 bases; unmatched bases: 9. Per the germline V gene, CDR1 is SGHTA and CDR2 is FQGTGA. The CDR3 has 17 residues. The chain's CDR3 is CASSLTCRDRVFYEQYF. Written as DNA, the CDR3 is TGTGCCAGCAGCTTAACATGCCGGGACAGGGTCTTCTACGAGCAGTACTTC.

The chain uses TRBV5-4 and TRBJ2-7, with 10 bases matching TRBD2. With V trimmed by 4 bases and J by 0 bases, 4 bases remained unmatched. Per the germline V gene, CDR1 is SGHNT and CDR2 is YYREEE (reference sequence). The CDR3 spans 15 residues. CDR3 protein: CASSELAGGSYEQYF. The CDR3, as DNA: TGTGCCAGCAGCGAATTAGCGGGGGGCTCCTACGAGCAGTACTTC.

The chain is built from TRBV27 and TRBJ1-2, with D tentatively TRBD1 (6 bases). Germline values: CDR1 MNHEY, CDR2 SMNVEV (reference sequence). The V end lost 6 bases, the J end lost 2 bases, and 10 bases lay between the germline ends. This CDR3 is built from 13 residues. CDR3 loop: CASSRDNNYGYTF. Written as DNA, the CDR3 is TGTGCCAGCAGCCGGGACAACAACTATGGCTACACCTTC.

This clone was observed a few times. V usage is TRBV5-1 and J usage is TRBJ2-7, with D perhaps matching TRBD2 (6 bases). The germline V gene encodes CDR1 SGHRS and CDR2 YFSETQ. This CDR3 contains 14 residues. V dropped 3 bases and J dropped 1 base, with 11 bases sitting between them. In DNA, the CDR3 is TGCGCCAGCAGCTACCGGGACTGGTCCTACGAGCAGTACTTC. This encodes CASSYRDWSYEQYF.

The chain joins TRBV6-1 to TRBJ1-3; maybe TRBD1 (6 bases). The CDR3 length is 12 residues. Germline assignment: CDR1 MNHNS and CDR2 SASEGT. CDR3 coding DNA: TGTGGCACAACAGGGTCAGGAAACACCATATATTTT. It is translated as CGTTGSGNTIYF.

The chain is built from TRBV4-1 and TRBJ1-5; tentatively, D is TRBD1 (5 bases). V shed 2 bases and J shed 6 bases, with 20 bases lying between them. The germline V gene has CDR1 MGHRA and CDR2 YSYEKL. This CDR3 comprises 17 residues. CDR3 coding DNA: TGCGCCAGCAGCCAAACGCCAAATGGGCAGGGAAGTCAGCCCCAGCATTTT. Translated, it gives CASSQTPNGQGSQPQHF.

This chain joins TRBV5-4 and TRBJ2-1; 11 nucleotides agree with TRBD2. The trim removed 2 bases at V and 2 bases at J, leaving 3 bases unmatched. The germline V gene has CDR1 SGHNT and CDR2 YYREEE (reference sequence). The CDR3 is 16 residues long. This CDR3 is CASSFTSGGPYNEQFF. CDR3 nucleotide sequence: TGTGCCAGCAGCTTCACTAGCGGGGGACCCTACAATGAGCAGTTCTTC. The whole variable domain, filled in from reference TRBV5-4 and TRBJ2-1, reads ETGVTQSPTHLIKTRGQQVTLRCSSQSGHNTVSWYQQALGQGPQFIFQYYREEENGRGNFPPRFSGLQFPNYSSELNVNALELDDSALYLCASSFTSGGPYNEQFFGPGTRLTVL.

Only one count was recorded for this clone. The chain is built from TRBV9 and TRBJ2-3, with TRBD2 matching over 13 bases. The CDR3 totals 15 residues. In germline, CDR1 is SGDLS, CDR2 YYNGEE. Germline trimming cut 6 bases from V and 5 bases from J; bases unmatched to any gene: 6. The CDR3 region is CASTGLAGAEDTQYF. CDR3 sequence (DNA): TGTGCCAGCACCGGACTAGCGGGGGCCGAAGATACGCAGTATTTT.